This is a list of T cell receptor beta chains from one sample in a study of blood T cell repertoires in COVID-19. The repertoire was sequenced with immunoSEQ multiplex PCR; TCRdb's copy has only in-frame clones and lacks some. The sample includes approximately 79,000 clones, approximately 80% of them seen just once. Sequenced input: peripheral blood. The receptors derive from a man aged 50-59 years with COVID-19, enrolled during active disease. Both conserved end residues are part of each CDR3. D genes are given only for firm matches. Only some rows state a clone size, as once, few, many or a class for expanded clones.

- | TRBJ2-2 | - | TRBV11-2 | CASSSRLTRTGELFF | TGTGCCAGCAGCTCAAGACTAACCCGCACCGGGGAGCTGTTTTTT
medium-sized | TRBJ2-1 | TRBD1 | TRBV10-2 | CASSRTGGYNEQFF | TGCGCCAGCAGTAGGACAGGGGGCTACAATGAGCAGTTCTTC
- | TRBJ1-1 | - | TRBV4-1 | CASSQDLRANTEAFF | TGCGCCAGCAGCCAAGATCTCAGGGCGAACACTGAAGCTTTCTTT
once | TRBJ2-1 | - | TRBV12-1 | CASSFGLPGNEQFF | TGTGCCAGCAGCTTCGGACTACCCGGGAATGAGCAGTTCTTC
few | TRBJ2-2 | TRBD2 | TRBV5-4 | CASSLTGGVGEELFF | TGTGCCAGCAGCTTGACGGGAGGGGTCGGCGAGGAGCTGTTTTTT
- | TRBJ2-1 | - | TRBV7-8 | CASSLVARLGDEQFF | TGTGCCAGCAGCTTAGTTGCGAGACTTGGAGATGAGCAGTTCTTC
- | TRBJ1-2 | - | TRBV30 | CAWSAPRGSGYTF | TGTGCCTGGAGTGCGCCCCGGGGTTCCGGCTACACCTTC
- | TRBJ2-1 | - | TRBV7-2 | CASSLFQGNEQFF | TGTGCCAGCAGCTTATTTCAGGGCAATGAGCAGTTCTTC
few | TRBJ1-5 | TRBD1 | TRBV29-1 | CSVGTGLDQPQHF | TGCAGCGTTGGGACAGGGCTCGATCAGCCCCAGCATTTT
- | TRBJ2-1 | - | TRBV2 | CASSPLNEQFF | TGTGCCAGCAGTCCCTTGAATGAGCAGTTCTTC
- | TRBJ2-7 | - | TRBV28 | CASIHNENQRITGEQYF | TGTGCCAGCATCCACAACGAAAATCAGCGGATTACGGGCGAGCAGTACTTC
- | TRBJ1-2 | - | TRBV7-8 | CASSYRDSSNYGYTF | TGTGCCAGCAGCTACCGGGACTCCTCCAACTATGGCTACACCTTC
- | TRBJ1-1 | - | TRBV19 | CASQRGFPGNTEAFF | TGTGCCTCCCAGCGCGGGTTCCCTGGTAACACTGAAGCTTTCTTT
- | TRBJ2-7 | - | TRBV29-1 | CSVGKQGYRRYEQYF | TGCAGCGTGGGAAAACAGGGATATCGGCGGTACGAGCAGTACTTC
- | TRBJ2-7 | TRBD1 | TRBV2 | CASSEVRTGGNEQYF | TGTGCCAGCAGTGAGGTGCGGACAGGGGGCAACGAGCAGTACTTC
few | TRBJ2-7 | - | TRBV18 | CASSPGQHHEQYF | TGTGCCAGCTCACCGGGCCAGCACCACGAGCAGTACTTC
- | TRBJ1-5 | TRBD1 | TRBV15 | CATSRDIGTRGNQPQHF | TGTGCCACCAGCAGAGATATTGGGACCAGGGGGAATCAGCCCCAGCATTTT
- | TRBJ1-2 | TRBD1 | TRBV15 | CATSRERGRGAYGYTF | TGTGCCACCAGCAGAGAAAGAGGCAGGGGGGCCTATGGCTACACCTTC
- | TRBJ2-5 | TRBD2 | TRBV5-1 | CASSFFSGSAQETQYF | TGCGCCAGCAGCTTCTTCAGCGGGAGCGCCCAAGAGACCCAGTACTTC
- | TRBJ2-1 | - | TRBV27 | CASTLGPSYNEQFF | TGTGCCAGCACCCTGGGCCCCTCCTACAATGAGCAGTTCTTC
- | TRBJ1-1 | - | TRBV4-1 | CASSPFSDTEAFF | TGCGCCAGCAGCCCTTTTTCGGACACTGAAGCTTTCTTT
- | TRBJ2-1 | TRBD2 | TRBV28 | CASSLGGGVRSYNEQFF | TGTGCCAGCAGTTTGGGGGGAGGGGTCCGCTCCTACAATGAGCAGTTCTTC
- | TRBJ2-3 | TRBD2 | TRBV19 | CASSAPKRDTDTQYF | TGTGCCAGTAGTGCCCCAAAGCGGGACACAGATACGCAGTATTTT
- | TRBJ2-1 | - | TRBV2 | CASSNLAGAPTPQYNEQFF | TGTGCCAGCAGTAACCTGGCAGGGGCCCCCACACCTCAATACAATGAGCAGTTCTTC
few | TRBJ2-1 | TRBD1 | TRBV24-1 | CATSGFGQGYDEQFF | TGTGCCACCAGTGGGTTCGGACAGGGTTACGATGAGCAGTTCTTC
- | TRBJ1-3 | TRBD1 | TRBV6-5 | CASSYRQGGNTIYF | TGTGCCAGCAGTTACAGACAGGGAGGAAACACCATATATTTT
- | TRBJ2-3 | TRBD2 | TRBV4-2 | CASSQVGLAGADTQYF | TGTGCCAGCAGCCAAGTAGGTCTAGCGGGAGCAGATACGCAGTATTTT
- | TRBJ2-7 | - | TRBV5-4 | CASSLGAEQYF | TGTGCCAGCAGCTTGGGGGCCGAGCAGTACTTC
once | TRBJ1-1 | - | TRBV30 | CAWDRQNTEAFF | TGTGCCTGGGACAGGCAGAACACTGAAGCTTTCTTT
- | TRBJ2-3 | - | TRBV3-1/TRBV3-2 | CASSQVKLGVSTDTQYF | TGTGCCAGCAGCCAAGTTAAGCTGGGCGTGAGCACAGATACGCAGTATTTT
- | TRBJ2-1 | - | TRBV30 | CAWSVQFEQFF | TGTGCCTGGAGTGTACAGTTTGAGCAGTTCTTC
many | TRBJ1-3 | - | TRBV29-1 | CSVASTSGNTIYF | TGCAGCGTTGCGTCTACCTCTGGAAACACCATATATTTT
- | TRBJ1-2 | TRBD1 | TRBV28 | CASSPSGTGDYGYTF | TGTGCCAGCAGTCCCTCTGGGACAGGGGACTATGGCTACACCTTC
- | TRBJ2-5 | - | TRBV30 | CAWSVVAGVGETQYF | TGTGCCTGGAGTGTCGTGGCAGGGGTGGGGGAGACCCAGTACTTC
- | TRBJ2-2 | TRBD1 | TRBV28 | CASSYPPGQGNTGELFF | TGTGCCAGCAGCTACCCCCCGGGACAGGGGAACACCGGGGAGCTGTTTTTT
- | TRBJ2-1 | TRBD2 | TRBV4-1 | CASSRTGTSGLRGSYNEQFF | TGCGCCAGCAGCCGGACCGGGACTAGCGGGCTAAGGGGCTCCTACAATGAGCAGTTCTTC
- | TRBJ1-6 | - | TRBV28 | CASRDSRSPLHF | TGTGCCAGCAGGGACAGTCGGTCACCCCTCCACTTT
- | TRBJ1-2 | - | TRBV27 | CAARGGSGDYGYTF | TGTGCGGCGAGGGGAGGCTCGGGCGACTATGGCTACACCTTC
once | TRBJ1-1 | - | TRBV7-9 | CASSPDLSGGQRRAFF | TGTGCCAGCAGCCCGGATCTCTCGGGGGGCCAGCGCCGAGCTTTCTTT
- | TRBJ2-3 | - | TRBV3-1/TRBV3-2 | CASSQDPPDTQYF | TGTGCCAGCAGCCAAGATCCTCCAGATACGCAGTATTTT
once | TRBJ2-1 | - | TRBV7-3 | CASSSTSSWTAYNEQFF | TGTGCCAGCAGCTCTACGTCCTCCTGGACAGCCTACAATGAGCAGTTCTTC
- | TRBJ2-5 | - | TRBV30 | CAWRSLGETQYF | TGTGCCTGGAGGTCCCTCGGAGAGACCCAGTACTTC
- | TRBJ2-5 | TRBD1 | TRBV19 | CASSEDRGGETQYF | TGTGCCAGTTCCGAAGACAGGGGAGGAGAGACCCAGTACTTC
- | TRBJ2-7 | - | TRBV13 | CASSYAGEQYF | TGTGCCAGCAGCTATGCGGGCGAGCAGTACTTC
- | TRBJ1-4 | - | TRBV27 | CASSLQGGGEKLFF | TGTGCCAGCAGTTTACAGGGAGGAGGAGAAAAACTGTTTTTT
few | TRBJ2-7 | - | TRBV30 | CAWSPQGGSYEQYF | TGTGCCTGGAGTCCACAGGGTGGTTCGTACGAGCAGTACTTC
once | TRBJ2-7 | - | TRBV6-5 | CASSRQRAYEQYF | TGTGCCAGCAGTCGTCAGCGGGCCTACGAGCAGTACTTC
- | TRBJ2-3 | TRBD2 | TRBV19 | CASSSRLAGTDTQYF | TGTGCCAGTAGTTCCAGACTAGCCGGCACAGATACGCAGTATTTT
- | TRBJ2-2 | - | TRBV3-1/TRBV3-2 | CASSLMNTGELFF | TGTGCCAGCAGCCTCATGAACACCGGGGAGCTGTTTTTT
- | TRBJ1-2 | - | TRBV28 | CASSFPQQGGYTF | TGTGCCAGCAGTTTTCCCCAACAGGGTGGCTACACCTTC
- | TRBJ1-2 | TRBD1 | TRBV12-3/TRBV12-4 | CASSMGQLYYTF | TGTGCCAGCAGCATGGGACAGCTATATTACACCTTC
- | TRBJ1-1 | TRBD1 | TRBV10-3 | CAIVGQGFGTEAFF | TGTGCCATCGTGGGACAGGGGTTTGGCACTGAAGCTTTCTTT
- | TRBJ2-5 | TRBD2 | TRBV7-2 | CASSLTGLAGRQETQYF | TGTGCCAGCAGCTTAACCGGACTAGCGGGGAGACAAGAGACCCAGTACTTC
- | TRBJ2-1 | - | TRBV30 | CAWSRRYNEQFF | TGTGCCTGGAGTCGCAGATACAATGAGCAGTTCTTC
- | TRBJ1-1 | - | TRBV28 | CASLTPEGGGSYGAFF | TGTGCCAGTCTAACCCCCGAGGGAGGTGGCTCCTATGGGGCTTTCTTT
- | TRBJ2-1 | TRBD2 | TRBV5-1 | CASSFGLEVVGNEQFF | TGCGCCAGCAGCTTTGGACTAGAAGTGGTGGGCAATGAGCAGTTCTTC
once | TRBJ2-2 | TRBD1 | TRBV28 | CASISGGTNTGELFF | TGTGCCAGCATCTCAGGGGGTACGAACACCGGGGAGCTGTTTTTT
- | TRBJ1-5 | - | TRBV19 | CASKGQSNQPQHF | TGTGCCAGTAAAGGACAAAGCAATCAGCCCCAGCATTTT
- | TRBJ2-7 | TRBD2 | TRBV24-1 | CATSEGGGSYEQYF | TGTGCCACCAGTGAAGGCGGGGGGTCCTACGAGCAGTACTTC
- | TRBJ2-2 | TRBD2 | TRBV5-1 | CASSHLTSATNTGELFF | TGCGCCAGCAGCCACTTGACTAGCGCTACGAACACCGGGGAGCTGTTTTTT